These 7 T cell receptor beta chains originate from one sample sequenced in a study of tumor-infiltrating lymphocytes in oesophageal squamous cell carcinoma. Each CDR3 protein gets one entry after TCRdb re-called the PCR reads with MiXCR. The data show about 24,000 distinct CDR3 sequences, about 40% seen once. Sample: esophageal tumor tissue. Receptors were obtained from a male donor with esophageal squamous cell carcinoma.

This clonotype has a count of ten or more. The chain has TRBV5-4 and TRBJ2-5, with D perhaps being TRBD1 or TRBD2 (5 bases each). Per the germline V gene, CDR1 is SGHNT and CDR2 is YYREEE (reference sequence). CDR3 size: 13 residues. With 5 bases removed from V and 5 bases from J, the gap between germline ends came to 13 bases. The CDR3 nucleotides are TGTGCCAGCAGTTCCGACTGGGGGGAGACCCAGTACTTC. It encodes CASSSDWGETQYF.

The J gene is TRBJ2-5, the V gene TRBV20-1, with 10 bases fitting TRBD2. CDR3 length: 15 amino acids. Germline V gives CDR1 DFQATT, CDR2 SNEGSKA (reference sequence). Unmatched junction bases numbered 12, after V lost 6 bases and J lost 5 bases. Here the CDR3 reads CSALALAGAWETQYF. As DNA, the CDR3 is TGCAGTGCCCTAGCCCTAGCGGGGGCGTGGGAGACCCAGTACTTC.

This clonotype was found many times. Being one base from a much bigger clone, this may be a read error. This chain links TRBV11-3 with TRBJ2-7; 7 bases match TRBD1. This CDR3 comprises 15 residues. CDR1 is SGHNT, CDR2 YENEEA, per germline. Losses at the gene ends were 5 bases for V and 7 bases for J; bases not matched to a gene: 14. DNA of the CDR3: TGTGCCAGCAGCACCCAGGGGGACGGATACAATGAGCAGTACTTC. This gives the protein CASSTQGDGYNEQYF.

By share, this clonotype counts as medium-sized. In DNA, the CDR3 is TGTGCCAGCAGCTCGGGACTAGGAACTTACAATGAGCAGTTCTTC. Its translation: CASSSGLGTYNEQFF. The chain recombines TRBV11-3 with TRBJ2-1; 8 nucleotides agree with TRBD2. In germline, CDR1 is SGHNT, CDR2 YENEEA. CDR3 size: 15 residues. J gave up 4 bases and V 4 bases, and 6 bases lay outside the gene matches. Supplemented by reference TRBV11-3 and TRBJ2-1, the full variable domain reads EAGVVQSPRYKIIEKKQPVAFWCNPISGHNTLYWYLQNLGQGPELLIRYENEEAVDDSQLPKDRFSAERLKGVDSTLKIQPAELGDSAVYLCASSSGLGTYNEQFFGPGTRLTVL.

As concerns this clonotype: Here the CDR3 omits its conserved ending phenylalanine or tryptophan, so a read error is the likely source. The limits of the CDR3 on the DNA are not certain, so only TCRdb's listed CDR3 is given. The rearrangement uses TRBV10-2 and TRBJ2-7. CDR1 and CDR2 from the germline V gene are WSHSY and SAAADI. The CDR3 sequence runs 13 residues, both termini included. The CDR3 sequence is CASSGDYGYTFGS.

Concerning this clonotype: Lacking the conserved final phenylalanine or tryptophan, this CDR3 likely reflects a read error. Because the CDR3's place on the DNA is in doubt, the DNA is left out and the CDR3 is given as listed by TCRdb. The chain couples TRBV7-3 to TRBJ2-6; the table gives TRBD2 as D, unverified against the DNA. The CDR3 length equals 13 residues, ends included. Germline CDR1 SGHTA, CDR2 FQGTGA. This CDR3 reads CASSSSGEQFFGP.

The CDR3 region has the DNA TGTGCCAGCAGCTTAGACGGGGGGGCCAGTAATTCACCCCTCCACTTT. As protein: CASSLDGGASNSPLHF. This rearrangement joins TRBV7-6 to TRBJ1-6, with a possible D match to TRBD1 (6 bases). Trimming left V 1 base short and J 6 bases short, with 13 bases between. The V gene's germline CDR1 is SGHVS and CDR2 FNYEAQ. The CDR3 contains 16 residues.